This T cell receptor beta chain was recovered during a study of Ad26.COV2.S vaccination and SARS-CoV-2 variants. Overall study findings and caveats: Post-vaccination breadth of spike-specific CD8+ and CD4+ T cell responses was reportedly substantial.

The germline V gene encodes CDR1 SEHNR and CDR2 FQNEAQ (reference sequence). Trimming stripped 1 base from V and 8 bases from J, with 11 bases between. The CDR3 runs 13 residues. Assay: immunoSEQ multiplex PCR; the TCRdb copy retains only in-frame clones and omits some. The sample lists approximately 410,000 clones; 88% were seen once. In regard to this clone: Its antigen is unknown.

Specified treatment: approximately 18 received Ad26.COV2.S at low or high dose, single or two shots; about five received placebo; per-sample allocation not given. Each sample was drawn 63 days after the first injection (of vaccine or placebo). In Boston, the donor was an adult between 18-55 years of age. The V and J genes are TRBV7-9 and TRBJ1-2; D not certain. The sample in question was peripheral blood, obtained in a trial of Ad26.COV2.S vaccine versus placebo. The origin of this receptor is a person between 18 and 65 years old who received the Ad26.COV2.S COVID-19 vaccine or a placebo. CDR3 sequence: CASSLGETGGYTF. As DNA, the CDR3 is TGTGCCAGCAGCTTAGGGGAAACGGGCGGCTACACCTTC.